Each of the 16 T cell receptor beta chains below was sequenced from the same sample in a study of cytomegalovirus exposure and HLA in healthy donors. Here immunoSEQ multiplex PCR was the method, and the copy in TCRdb shows in-frame clones only, minus some. In the table there are approximately 58,000 clones, 90% to 95% of which are singletons. The sequencing input was PBMCs. These receptors all come from a woman aged 18-29 years in good health and CMV-seropositive.

This chain links TRBV7-2 with TRBJ2-3; tentatively, D is TRBD2 (5 bases). The CDR3 loop spans 15 amino acids. V was trimmed by 7 bases and J by 2 bases, leaving 16 bases between them. Germline V gene sequence: CDR1 SGHTA, CDR2 FQGNSA. CDR3 sequence (DNA): TGTGCCAGCACCCGATCGGGGATCACCACAGATACGCAGTATTTT. It is translated as CASTRSGITTDTQYF.

This chain uses TRBV6-1 with TRBJ1-3; TRBD1 matches at 9 bases. Germline CDR1 and CDR2: MNHNS and SASEGT. This CDR3 has 14 amino acids. The junction had 4 bases not matched to a gene; V was cut back by 7 bases and J by 3 bases. The CDR3 spells CASIWTGVGNTIYF. The CDR3 nucleotides are TGTGCCAGCATCTGGACAGGGGTTGGAAACACCATATATTTT.

The chain has TRBV9 and TRBJ1-1, with D possibly matching TRBD1 (6 bases). Trimming stripped 5 bases from V and 0 bases from J, with 23 bases between. The CDR3 runs to 18 residues. Germline-derived CDR1 and CDR2 are SGDLS and YYNGEE. CDR3 sequence (DNA): TGTGCCAGCAGTCTATTAGGGAACTCTCAGGGGTTGAACACTGAAGCTTTCTTT. Amino acids: CASSLLGNSQGLNTEAFF.

V and J are TRBV4-3 and TRBJ2-7; 8 positions match TRBD1. V was pared by 3 bases and J by 5 bases, with 3 bases of the junction left unmatched. The CDR3 extends over 13 amino acids. In germline, CDR1 is LGHNA, CDR2 YSLEER. CDR3 nucleotides: TGCGCCAGCAGCCAGGACAGGGACCACGAGCAGTACTTC. It encodes CASSQDRDHEQYF.

The CDR3 reads CASSLAGNQPQHF. The CDR3 DNA reads TGTGCCAGCAGTTTGGCAGGTAATCAGCCCCAGCATTTT. J is TRBJ1-5 and V is TRBV2; D unclear. This CDR3 comprises 13 residues. The V gene's germline CDR1 is SNHLY and CDR2 FYNNEI. V lost 5 bases to trimming and J lost 4 bases, with 9 bases between them.

V gene TRBV7-8 combines with J gene TRBJ1-5; 10 bases are shared with TRBD1. This CDR3 is 18 amino acids long. CDR1 and CDR2 from the germline V gene are SGHVS and FQNEAQ. Trimming at V came to 1 base and at J to 3 bases, leaving 9 bases not matched to a gene. The CDR3 spells CASSLGGTGVFNNQPQHF. CDR3 DNA: TGTGCCAGCAGCTTAGGAGGGACAGGGGTCTTCAACAATCAGCCCCAGCATTTT. Looking up the rest from reference TRBV7-8 and TRBJ1-5 gives the full variable domain: GAGVSQSPRYKVAKRGQDVALRCDPISGHVSLFWYQQALGQGPEFLTYFQNEAQLDKSGLPSDRFFAERPEGSVSTLKIQRTQQEDSAVYLCASSLGGTGVFNNQPQHFGDGTRLSIL.

J is TRBJ2-1 and V is TRBV5-1; 15 bases are a match to TRBD2. CDR3 length: 16 residues. Germline V lookup: CDR1 SGHRS, CDR2 YFSETQ. The V gene end was trimmed by 9 bases and the J gene end by 4 bases; junction bases not matched to a gene: 8. This CDR3 reads CATRTSGRDMYNEQFF. Written as DNA, the CDR3 is TGCGCCACCAGGACTAGCGGGAGGGATATGTACAATGAGCAGTTCTTC.

The chain couples TRBV29-1 to TRBJ2-3, with TRBD2 matching 8 bases. After removal of 5 bases from V and 2 bases from J, the junction contained 6 bases not matched to a gene. The CDR3 sequence is 14 residues long. In germline, CDR1 is SQVTM, CDR2 ANQGSEA. The CDR3 DNA is TGCAGCGTTTCTACTAGCGGACTCACAGATACGCAGTATTTT. Encoded protein: CSVSTSGLTDTQYF.

This chain links TRBV6-5 with TRBJ2-1; no firm D call. The germline gives CDR1 MNHEY, CDR2 SVGAGI. The CDR3 length is 15 residues. With 5 bases removed from V and 0 bases from J, the gap between germline ends came to 11 bases. CDR3 residues: CASSMTRSSYNEQFF. DNA of the CDR3: TGTGCCAGCAGTATGACGCGGAGCTCCTACAATGAGCAGTTCTTC.

The genes are TRBV2 and TRBJ2-7; TRBD2 aligns across 7 bases. Germline V gene data show CDR1 as SNHLY and CDR2 as FYNNEI. The CDR3 has 14 residues. V shed 5 bases and J 5 bases; nucleotides not matched to a gene: 9. The CDR3 region is CASSLAAPFHEQYF. The CDR3 DNA sequence: TGTGCCAGCAGTCTAGCGGCACCCTTCCACGAGCAGTACTTC.

The CDR3 nucleotides are TGTGCCAGCGAGAAGGCCCCCGGGACTACCTCCGGGGAGCTGTTTTTT. Translating it yields CASEKAPGTTSGELFF. This chain uses TRBV2 with TRBJ2-2; TRBD2 matches 7 bases. The CDR3 extends over 16 amino acids. In germline, CDR1 is SNHLY, CDR2 FYNNEI. V lost 8 bases, J lost 6 bases, and 15 bases stayed unmatched.

The chain links TRBV15 to TRBJ2-3; D ambiguous. The germline V and J ends were trimmed by 0 bases and 3 bases, with 7 bases remaining between them. The germline CDR1 and CDR2 sequences are LNHNV and YYDKDF (reference sequence). There are 14 residues in the CDR3. CDR3 sequence reads: CATSRDARTDTQYF. The CDR3 DNA sequence: TGTGCCACCAGCAGAGACGCCAGAACAGATACGCAGTATTTT.

This chain joins TRBV5-1 and TRBJ2-1, with 9 bases aligning to TRBD2. The length of the CDR3 is 15 residues. CDR1 and CDR2 from the germline V gene are SGHRS and YFSETQ. V shed 5 bases, J shed 8 bases, and the junction held 11 bases outside the gene matches. The CDR3 region is CASRWGTSRSYEQFF. The CDR3 DNA sequence: TGCGCCAGCAGATGGGGGACTAGCAGGTCGTATGAGCAGTTCTTC.

The CDR3 here is CASSLGSLTYTGELFF. The CDR3 DNA sequence: TGTGCCAGCAGCTTAGGTAGTCTAACCTACACCGGGGAGCTGTTTTTT. The chain carries TRBV7-2 and TRBJ2-2; no definite D call. CDR3 size: 16 residues. V shed 1 base and J shed 3 bases, with 12 bases lying between them. The V gene's germline CDR1 is SGHTA and CDR2 FQGNSA.

V and J are TRBV7-2 and TRBJ2-4, with 9 bases identical to TRBD2. Per germline, CDR1 SGHTA and CDR2 FQGNSA. CDR3 length: 15 residues. V dropped 0 bases and J dropped 8; count of bases not matched to a gene: 5. The CDR3 region has the DNA TGTGCCAGCAGCTTAGCGTGGTTAGCGGGGGACATTCAGTACTTC. It translates to CASSLAWLAGDIQYF.

The rearrangement joins TRBV5-6 to TRBJ2-3; 10 bases are a match to TRBD1. This CDR3 contains 15 residues. Germline V lookup: CDR1 SGHDT, CDR2 YYEEEE. After removal of 7 bases from V and 2 bases from J, the junction contained 7 bases not matched to a gene. This CDR3 reads CASALDRGVTDTQYF. The CDR3, as DNA: TGTGCCAGCGCCCTGGACAGGGGGGTCACAGATACGCAGTATTTT.